This TCR beta chain was identified in a study of shared T cell receptors in the human thymus. Produced via immunoSEQ multiplex PCR; TCRdb's table is partial and in-frame only. The repertoire holds 540,000 or so clones, with around three quarters as singletons. V shed 0 bases and J shed 4 bases, with 9 bases lying between them. CDR1 is MNHEY and CDR2 is SVGAGI in the germline V gene. The length of the CDR3 is 14 residues. To note about this clone: This same CDR3 is encoded by further DNA sequences in the sample.

These data were also reused for a study on human thymus T cells. That study reports: The thymus was resected at corrective cardiac surgery. Thymic and blood repertoires appeared to carry a bias in their V and J gene usage. There were highly overlapping thymic repertoires among unrelated individuals, as related research reported.

This clonotype originated in a boy in the first two years of life with a congenital heart defect. The rearrangement links TRBV6-5 to TRBJ1-1; weak D call: TRBD1 (5 bases). The sample comprised thymocytes. The CDR3 is CASSYSGGGTEAFF. CDR3 DNA: TGTGCCAGCAGTTACTCGGGGGGGGGCACTGAAGCTTTCTTT.